Listed below are T cell receptor beta chains from one sample, sequenced in a study of T cell responses to AZD1222 COVID-19 vaccine. Profiled with immunoSEQ multiplex PCR; TCRdb holds only in-frame clones, not every one. The data hold under 130,000 clones, with approximately 92% observed a single time. The material was peripheral blood, obtained 28 days after the second AZD1222 dose. The receptors shown here come from an adult who received the AZD1222 COVID-19 vaccine. Each CDR3 is given with its conserved first and last residue. The order of the fields is clone size, CDR3 length, V gene, CDR3 protein. Expanded clones get a size class; other rows say once, few or many, or leave the size out.

- | 18 | TRBV7-2 | CASSLRGQGATGANVLTF
- | 14 | TRBV9 | CASSVSPMVNEQFF
- | 13 | TRBV5-1 | CASSLEKTDTQYF
- | 15 | TRBV18 | CASSHTYRENQPQHF
- | 16 | TRBV4-2 | CASSHILAGGENEQFF
- | 11 | TRBV12-3/TRBV12-4 | CASSVSNEQFF
- | 15 | TRBV18 | CASSLGTSGPYEQYF
- | 13 | TRBV4-2 | CASSQDSGQTQYF
- | 18 | TRBV19 | CASSIRASPVSSYNEQFF
- | 14 | TRBV18 | CASSPGQDTGELFF
- | 13 | TRBV10-2 | CASSEQGSGELFF
- | 18 | TRBV4-1 | CASSQAGTLGQGAYEQYF
- | 15 | TRBV3-1/TRBV3-2 | CASSPTGYMGSPLHF
- | 9 | TRBV19 | CAHGQGKFF
- | 13 | TRBV18 | CASSRSAGDTQYF
- | 15 | TRBV7-9 | CASSLDSDGLLPLHF
- | 15 | TRBV5-5 | CASSPWTARGTEAFF
- | 15 | TRBV10-3 | CAIRSAGPLNTEAFF
- | 14 | TRBV30 | CAWSVGLYTGELFF
once | 16 | TRBV9 | CASSGGGTSGANVLTF
- | 14 | TRBV11-2 | CASSKDTLGNTIYF
- | 13 | TRBV27 | CASSGAGSYEQYF
- | 13 | TRBV13 | CASSIQGGYGYTF
- | 16 | TRBV19 | CASNDRASSGANVLTF
- | 14 | TRBV19 | CASSITVSGNTIYF
- | 14 | TRBV9 | CASSPLGGNTEAFF
- | 14 | TRBV6-5 | CASSSGLGAYEQYF
- | 15 | TRBV28 | CASSLWDRGSYEQYF
- | 16 | TRBV19 | CASSIAPRGSGYEQYF
- | 15 | TRBV19 | CASRDRGGKNTEAFF
- | 16 | TRBV5-4 | CASSLGLAASTGEQFF
- | 13 | TRBV14 | CASSTLENTEAFF
- | 12 | TRBV19 | CASLSGSDTQYF
- | 14 | TRBV6-6 | CASSPAGQGLEQYF
- | 15 | TRBV5-6 | CASSAGLYRTDTQYF
- | 16 | TRBV5-4 | CASSSAGRSGANVLTF
once | 15 | TRBV19 | CASSIGLANTGELFF
- | 14 | TRBV30 | CAWSGTGRNNEQFF
- | 15 | TRBV10-2 | CASSVGQGLSYGYTF
- | 15 | TRBV6-5 | CASSPIPTGSGEQYF
- | 16 | TRBV2 | CASSPDAQLANYGYTF
- | 14 | TRBV3-1/TRBV3-2 | CASSPYGEGGEQFF
- | 16 | TRBV5-1 | CASGDRTAWLGDGYTF
- | 11 | TRBV14 | CASSQVPEQFF
- | 13 | TRBV5-1 | CASRDSGRGEQYF
once | 14 | TRBV6-6 | CASSYVAGTTEAFF
- | 16 | TRBV5-4 | CASSYLYLSSYNEQFF
- | 14 | TRBV28 | CASSPPGHPYEQYF